A selection of T cell receptor beta chains follows, all from one sample in a study of T cell repertoires in cytomegalovirus infection. TCRdb ran MiXCR on the reads and lists one entry per CDR3 protein. The table has 550,000 to 850,000 distinct CDR3 sequences, around 30% seen once; the top ten hold roughly 18%. Antigens of these TCRs are unknown. Here the sequenced sample was cultured PBMCs, taken from culture after CMV antigen stimulation. Receptors were obtained from a human donor in good health (CMV status not recorded). Some clones in this sample may be carry-over from other donors' samples. Each CDR3 is given without its conserved first and last residue. The listing skips clone size in some rows; elsewhere it reads once, few, many or a size class.

TRBV6-5	TRBJ2-7	NA	ASSSGQRLREQY
TRBV6-1	TRBJ2-1	NA	ASSDSSGSYNEQF
TRBV12-3/TRBV12-4	TRBJ1-5	NA	ASSLDLGGQPQH
TRBV9	TRBJ1-1	few	ASSGGHNTEAF
TRBV7-8	TRBJ2-5	NA	ASSPNRGLGQETQY
TRBV20-1	TRBJ1-2	few	SAGSPTAPIWGYT
TRBV19	TRBJ1-5	NA	ASTLGDQPQH
TRBV27	TRBJ1-6	few	ASSTTGVSYNSPLH
TRBV7-2	TRBJ2-7	few	ASSPRPGQGYEQY
TRBV5-1	TRBJ2-1	many	ASSLGTSGNNEQF
TRBV7-2	TRBJ2-5	many	ASSTPGYYKETQY
TRBV6-2/TRBV6-3	TRBJ2-3	NA	ASSEAQGVATDTQY
TRBV11-3	TRBJ2-5	few	ASSQGLREIETQY
TRBV5-4	TRBJ1-2	few	ASSLELQGASGYT
TRBV20-1	TRBJ1-2	NA	SATKSGTGIGYT
TRBV7-8	TRBJ2-1	few	ASSGWTSGINEQF
TRBV6-6	TRBJ1-2	NA	ASRTSGAGYT